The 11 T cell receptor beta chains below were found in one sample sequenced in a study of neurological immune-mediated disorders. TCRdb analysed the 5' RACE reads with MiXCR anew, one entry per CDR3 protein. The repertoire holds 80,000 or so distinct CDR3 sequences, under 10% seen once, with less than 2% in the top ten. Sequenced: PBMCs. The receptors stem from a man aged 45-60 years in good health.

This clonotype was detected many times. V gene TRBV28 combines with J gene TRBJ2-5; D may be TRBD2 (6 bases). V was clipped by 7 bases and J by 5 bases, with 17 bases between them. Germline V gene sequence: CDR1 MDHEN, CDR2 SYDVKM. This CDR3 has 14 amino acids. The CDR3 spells CASIGAQAGETQYF. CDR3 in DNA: TGTGCCAGCATTGGGGCTCAGGCGGGGGAGACCCAGTACTTC.

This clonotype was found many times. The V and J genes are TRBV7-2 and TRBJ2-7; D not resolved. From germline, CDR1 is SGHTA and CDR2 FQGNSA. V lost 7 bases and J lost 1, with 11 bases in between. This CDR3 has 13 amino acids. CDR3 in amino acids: CASTTAYSYEQYF. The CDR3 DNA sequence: TGTGCCAGCACCACTGCGTATTCCTACGAGCAGTACTTC.

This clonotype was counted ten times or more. CDR3 amino acids: CSAAGGRGETQYF. CDR3 in DNA: TGCAGTGCCGCGGGAGGGCGGGGGGAGACCCAGTACTTC. V and J are TRBV20-1 and TRBJ2-5; 9 nucleotides line up with TRBD2. This CDR3 has 13 residues. CDR1 DFQATT and CDR2 SNEGSKA come from the germline V gene (reference sequence). The V segment lost 6 bases and the J segment 5 bases; nucleotides outside the gene matches: 7.

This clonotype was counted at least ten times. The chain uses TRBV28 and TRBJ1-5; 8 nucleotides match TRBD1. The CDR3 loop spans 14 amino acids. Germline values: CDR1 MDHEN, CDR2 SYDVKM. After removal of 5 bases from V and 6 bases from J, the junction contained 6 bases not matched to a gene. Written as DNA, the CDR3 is TGTGCCAGCAGTGTATCAGGGGGCCGTCAGCCCCAGCATTTT. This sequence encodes CASSVSGGRQPQHF.

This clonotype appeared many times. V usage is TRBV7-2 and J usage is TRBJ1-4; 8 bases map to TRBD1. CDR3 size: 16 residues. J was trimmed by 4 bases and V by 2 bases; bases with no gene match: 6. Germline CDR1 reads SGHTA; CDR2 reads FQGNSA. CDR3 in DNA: TGTGCCAGCAGCTTACGAGGGGGACAGGTTAATGAAAAACTGTTTTTT. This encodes CASSLRGGQVNEKLFF.

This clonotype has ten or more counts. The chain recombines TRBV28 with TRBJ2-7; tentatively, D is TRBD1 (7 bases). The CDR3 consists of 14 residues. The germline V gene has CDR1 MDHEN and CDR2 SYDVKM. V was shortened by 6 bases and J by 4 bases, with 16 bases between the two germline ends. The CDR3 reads CASREGATLYEQYF. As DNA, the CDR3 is TGTGCCAGCAGGGAGGGGGCCACGCTTTACGAGCAGTACTTC.

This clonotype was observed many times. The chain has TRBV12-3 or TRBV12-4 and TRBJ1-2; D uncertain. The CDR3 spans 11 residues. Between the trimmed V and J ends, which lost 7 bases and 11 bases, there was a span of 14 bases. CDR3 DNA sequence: TGTGCCAGCATAGTGGCGGGGAAATACACCTTC. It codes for CASIVAGKYTF.

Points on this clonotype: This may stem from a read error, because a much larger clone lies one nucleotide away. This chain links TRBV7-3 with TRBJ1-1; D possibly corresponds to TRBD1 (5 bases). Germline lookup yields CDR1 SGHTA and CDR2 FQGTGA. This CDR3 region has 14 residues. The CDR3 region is CASSLSSGNTEDFF. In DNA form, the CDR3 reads TGTGCCAGCAGCTTATCCTCAGGGAACACTGAAGATTTCTTT.

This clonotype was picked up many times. CDR3 sequence: CSVVADGYNEQFF. DNA for the CDR3: TGCAGCGTTGTGGCGGACGGCTACAATGAGCAGTTCTTC. The genes are TRBV29-1 and TRBJ2-1, with D hard to call. Germline CDR1 SQVTM, CDR2 ANQGSEA. CDR3 length equals 13 residues. V was trimmed by 4 bases and J by 3 bases, leaving 10 bases between them.

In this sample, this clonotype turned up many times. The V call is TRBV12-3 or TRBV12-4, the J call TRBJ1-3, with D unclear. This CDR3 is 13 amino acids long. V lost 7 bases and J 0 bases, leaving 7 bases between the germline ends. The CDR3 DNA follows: TGTGCCAGCACCAGGCCCTCTGGAAACACCATATATTTT. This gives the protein CASTRPSGNTIYF.

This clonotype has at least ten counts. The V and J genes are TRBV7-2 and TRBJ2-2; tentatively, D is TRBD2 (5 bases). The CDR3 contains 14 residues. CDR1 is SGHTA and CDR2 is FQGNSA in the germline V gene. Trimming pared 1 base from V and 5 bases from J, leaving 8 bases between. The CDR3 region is CASSLERLTGELFF. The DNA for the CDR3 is TGTGCCAGCAGCTTAGAGAGACTAACCGGGGAGCTGTTTTTT.